The clone carrying this T cell receptor (beta chain) was seen more than once but under ten times. Its target is unknown. These data are taken from a study of cytomegalovirus exposure and HLA in healthy donors. General observations from the study: As confirmed in vitro, a few CMV-associated chains were specific for CMV antigens. Roughly uniform depth of sequencing across donors was assumed in presence/absence analyses. The study labeled 150 to 200 TCR beta chains cytomegalovirus-associated.

The CDR3 is 15 amino acids. Trimming stripped 0 bases from V and 1 base from J, with 7 bases between. Germline V CDR1 and CDR2: MGHRA, YSYEKL. Primers included in the PCR were 60 Vbeta and 13 Jbeta primers. TCRdb's table, derived via immunoSEQ multiplex PCR, lists solely in-frame clones and lacks some. Of 63,000 or so clones listed, roughly 75% are singletons. Sequenced material: PBMCs. This TCR was sampled from a woman in her 30s in good health and CMV-seronegative. The rearrangement uses TRBV4-1 and TRBJ1-5; D call uncertain. This CDR3 is CASSQDRNSNQPQHF. CDR3 DNA: TGCGCCAGCAGCCAAGATAGAAACAGCAATCAGCCCCAGCATTTT.